Listed here are 2 T cell receptor beta chains from one sample, sequenced in a study of cytomegalovirus exposure and HLA in healthy donors. A multiplex PCR was run with 60 Vbeta primers and 13 Jbeta primers. Sequencing was performed with immunoSEQ multiplex PCR; in TCRdb, only in-frame clones are kept and a portion is missing. The listing contains roughly 35,000 clones. Sequencing was performed on PBMCs. The receptors were sampled from a woman aged 40 to 50 in good health and CMV-seropositive.

The gene calls are TRBV7-6 and TRBJ2-1; 14 bases agree with TRBD2. The CDR3 has 15 residues. After removal of 3 bases from V and 7 bases from J, the junction contained 2 bases not matched to a gene. Per the germline V gene, CDR1 is SGHVS and CDR2 is FNYEAQ. The CDR3: CASSFRLAGGNEQFF. The CDR3 DNA follows: TGTGCCAGCAGCTTCCGACTAGCGGGAGGGAATGAGCAGTTCTTC.

Here the CDR3 DNA reads TGCGCCAGCAGCCCAGGGGGCGGTGGGTATGGCTACACCTTC. It encodes CASSPGGGGYGYTF. The rearrangement uses TRBV4-1 and TRBJ1-2, with 8 bases fitting TRBD1. The CDR3 is 14 residues long. Germline V gene data show CDR1 as MGHRA and CDR2 as YSYEKL. With V trimmed by 4 bases and J by 5 bases, 6 bases remained unmatched.